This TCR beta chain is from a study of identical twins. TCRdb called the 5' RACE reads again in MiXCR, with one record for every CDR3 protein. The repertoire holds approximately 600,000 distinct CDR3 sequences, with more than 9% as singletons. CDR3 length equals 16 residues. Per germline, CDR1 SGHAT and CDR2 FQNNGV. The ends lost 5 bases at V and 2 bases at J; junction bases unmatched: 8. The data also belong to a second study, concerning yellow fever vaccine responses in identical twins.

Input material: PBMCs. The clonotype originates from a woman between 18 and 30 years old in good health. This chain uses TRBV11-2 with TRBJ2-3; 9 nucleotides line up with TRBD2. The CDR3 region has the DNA TGTGCCAGCAGCCCCGGGACTAGCCCTCACACAGATACGCAGTATTTT. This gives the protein CASSPGTSPHTDTQYF.